The sample holds a few counts of the clone carrying this T cell receptor (beta chain). Its antigen is as yet unknown. TCRdb keeps only in-frame clones here, not all; method: immunoSEQ multiplex PCR. Of roughly 150,000 clones listed, roughly 89% are singletons. V gave up 1 base and J gave up 9 bases, with 16 bases separating them. The length of the CDR3 is 15 residues. Germline values: CDR1 SEHNR, CDR2 FQNEAQ (reference sequence). These data originate in a study of cytomegalovirus exposure and HLA in healthy donors. General study findings and limits: Rare TCR sequences predominated, though certain public TCRs were found in many donors. In vitro experiments confirmed that three CMV-associated chains were specific for CMV antigens.

V usage is TRBV7-9 and J usage is TRBJ2-1; no reliable D call. The receptor was derived from a woman younger than 30 in good health and CMV-seropositive. Source material: PBMCs. CDR3 amino acids: CASSLVRLDRGEQFF. The CDR3 DNA is TGTGCCAGCAGCTTAGTAAGGTTAGATCGAGGTGAGCAGTTCTTC.